This T cell receptor beta chain was captured by sequencing in a study of shared clonotypes between healthy human individuals. Each subset's genomic DNA was split evenly across several immunoSEQ plates. Only in-frame clones appear in the TCRdb table, and some are missing; sequencing was by immunoSEQ multiplex PCR. Among about 1,900,000 clones listed, just under 95% were seen once. The germline V and J ends were trimmed by 3 bases and 9 bases, with 24 bases remaining between them. Germline V gives CDR1 SGHAT, CDR2 FQNNGV. This CDR3 spans 16 amino acids. Naive CD8 cells lacked CD45RO and underwent positive selection for CCR7, leaving out terminally differentiated effector memory CD45RA+ cells.

The TCR sequence derives from a man between 18 and 35 years old in good health. The source material was naive CD8+ T cells sorted from blood. The rearrangement links TRBV11-2 to TRBJ2-7; TRBD1 or TRBD2 may be the D gene (5 bases each). CDR3 sequence: CASSFGTGPDLVGQYF. CDR3 DNA sequence: TGTGCCAGCAGCTTCGGGACGGGCCCGGACCTAGTCGGGCAGTACTTC.